This T cell receptor (beta chain) was found in a study of cytomegalovirus exposure and HLA in healthy donors. Donors sampled were nominally healthy, though unrecorded immune exposures were likely. It was with 60 Vbeta and 13 Jbeta primers that the PCR ran. Assay used: immunoSEQ multiplex PCR; TCRdb lists only in-frame clones, some missing. The sample comprises about 160,000 clones, approximately 80% of which are singletons, and 1.5% rests with the top ten. The sequenced material came from PBMCs. This receptor was obtained from a woman aged 18-30 years in good health and CMV-seronegative.

CDR3: CASSPLSGGAAGTQYF. Here the CDR3 DNA reads TGTGCCAGCAGCCCCCTTAGCGGGGGGGCGGCAGGGACCCAGTACTTC. V usage is TRBV5-4 and J usage is TRBJ2-5; 11 bases align to TRBD2. J was trimmed by 7 bases and V by 4 bases; bases with no gene match: 12. In germline, CDR1 is SGHNT, CDR2 YYREEE (reference sequence). The CDR3 contains 16 residues.